The rows below give T cell receptor beta chains drawn from one sample of a study of OX40 agonist ivuxolimab in advanced cancers. Assay used: immunoSEQ multiplex PCR; TCRdb lists only in-frame clones, some missing. The sample consists of about 94,000 clones, 94% of them appearing once. Sequencing used CD4+ or CD8+ T cells sorted from blood, obtained in a trial of the OX40 agonist ivuxolimab. The receptors originated from an adult with an advanced solid tumor such as melanoma, head and neck, liver or kidney cancer. CDR3s include the opening cysteine and the closing phenylalanine or tryptophan. A D gene is named only where the DNA matches it firmly. For some rows the clone size is stated as once, few or many, or as a class when expanded; others skip it.

cdr3_aa cdr3_nt v_call cdr3_length j_call d_call clone_size
CASSPPPTGVNTEAFF TGTGCCAGCTCACCACCCCCGACAGGGGTGAACACTGAAGCTTTCTTT TRBV18 16 TRBJ1-1 TRBD1 -
CASSTLGNQPQHF TGTGCCAGCAGTACACTTGGCAATCAGCCCCAGCATTTT TRBV27 13 TRBJ1-5 - -
CASSLGRNTEAFF TGTGCCAGCAGCTTGGGACGGAACACTGAAGCTTTCTTT TRBV7-9 13 TRBJ1-1 - -
CASSYSWGSNQPQHF TGTGCCAGCAGTTATTCATGGGGGAGCAATCAGCCCCAGCATTTT TRBV6-5 15 TRBJ1-5 - -
CASSIDEGVGSPLHF TGTGCCAGTAGTATAGACGAGGGTGTCGGTTCACCCCTCCACTTT TRBV19 15 TRBJ1-6 - -
CASSPHSGGAIEAFF TGTGCCAGCAGCCCTCATTCGGGGGGGGCTATTGAAGCTTTCTTT TRBV9 15 TRBJ1-1 - -
CASSLGATTGYEQYF TGCGCCAGCAGCTTGGGGGCCACGACGGGCTACGAGCAGTACTTC TRBV5-1 15 TRBJ2-7 - -
CASIYSGSETQYF TGTGCCAGCATATATTCAGGGAGTGAGACCCAGTACTTC TRBV6-6 13 TRBJ2-5 - -
CTSISSRTVTYEQYF TGCACCAGCATTTCATCCAGGACAGTCACCTACGAGCAGTACTTC TRBV1 15 TRBJ2-7 - -
CASFERTSGRTDTQYF TGTGCCAGTTTCGAGCGCACTAGCGGTAGGACAGATACGCAGTATTTT TRBV7-2 16 TRBJ2-3 TRBD2 -
CASSYSGGTFYGYTF TGTGCCAGCAGTTACTCGGGGGGAACCTTCTATGGCTACACCTTC TRBV6-5 15 TRBJ1-2 - -
CASSDGTIGEKLFF TGTGCCAGCAGCGACGGGACGATTGGTGAAAAACTGTTTTTT TRBV7-9 14 TRBJ1-4 - -
CASSQEVPSSRPLNEQFF TGTGCCAGCAGCCAAGAAGTCCCTTCCAGCAGACCCTTGAATGAGCAGTTCTTC TRBV4-2 18 TRBJ2-1 - -
CASSPGQSYTEAFF TGTGCCAGCAGCCCCGGACAGAGCTACACTGAAGCTTTCTTT TRBV11-2 14 TRBJ1-1 - once
CASGPGGSGRAGELFF TGTGCTAGTGGTCCTGGGGGGTCAGGGCGTGCCGGGGAGCTGTTTTTT TRBV12-5 16 TRBJ2-2 - -
CATLKQGTEKLFF TGTGCCACCCTGAAGCAAGGGACTGAAAAACTGTTTTTT TRBV10-3 13 TRBJ1-4 - -
CASSLDAGGNSGANVLTF TGCGCCAGCAGCTTGGATGCAGGGGGGAACTCTGGGGCCAACGTCCTGACTTTC TRBV5-1 18 TRBJ2-6 - -
CSVVFQRASNYGYTF TGCAGCGTTGTTTTCCAAAGGGCCTCTAACTATGGCTACACCTTC TRBV29-1 15 TRBJ1-2 - few
CASSLGGSRTYEQYF TGTGCCAGCAGTTTAGGGGGCTCTAGAACCTACGAGCAGTACTTC TRBV7-2 15 TRBJ2-7 TRBD1 -
CASSPRRTGGAWTNEKLFF TGTGCCAGTAGTCCTAGGCGGACAGGGGGCGCGTGGACTAATGAAAAACTGTTTTTT TRBV19 19 TRBJ1-4 TRBD1 -
CASSLADRGSYEQYF TGTGCCAGCAGCTTAGCGGACAGGGGGTCGTACGAGCAGTACTTC TRBV7-9 15 TRBJ2-7 TRBD1 -
CASSRRESHYGYTF TGTGCCAGCAGCCGCAGGGAGAGCCACTATGGCTACACCTTC TRBV5-5 14 TRBJ1-2 - -
CASSFQPSGANTGELFF TGTGCCAGCAGTTTTCAACCTAGCGGGGCGAACACCGGGGAGCTGTTTTTT TRBV5-4 17 TRBJ2-2 TRBD2 -
CASSLGSGQGNTEAFF TGTGCCAGCAGCTTAGGATCGGGACAGGGGAACACTGAAGCTTTCTTT TRBV11-3 16 TRBJ1-1 TRBD1 -
CASSVDLADYNEQFF TGTGCCAGCAGCGTAGATCTAGCGGACTACAATGAGCAGTTCTTC TRBV9 15 TRBJ2-1 TRBD2 once
CASSFRLAGSYEQYF TGTGCCAGCAGTTTTCGGCTAGCGGGGTCCTACGAGCAGTACTTC TRBV27 15 TRBJ2-7 TRBD2 -
CATSRDPNRGEGYTF TGTGCCACCAGCAGAGATCCCAACAGGGGAGAAGGCTACACCTTC TRBV15 15 TRBJ1-2 TRBD1 -